In its sample, the clone carrying this T cell receptor beta chain ranks as medium-sized. This specimen belongs to a study of patients and donors after allogeneic stem cell transplantation. The CDR3 is made up of 11 amino acids. Trimming removed 5 bases from V and 5 bases from J, with 9 bases in between. Germline V CDR1 and CDR2: SQVTM, ANQGSEA. TCRdb recomputed calls from the RT-PCR reads with MiXCR, one row per CDR3 protein. The sample lists over 5,500 distinct CDR3 sequences, roughly 13% seen once, with nearly 55% in the top ten. The receptor was isolated from a human donor who was either an allogeneic HSCT recipient or a stem cell or donor lymphocyte infusion donor (not recorded which). It is not recorded whose cells these are; they may come from a transplant donor. The J gene is TRBJ1-2, the V gene TRBV29-1; D gene uncertain. The source material was blood, either unsorted or a sorted T cell fraction (not recorded which). CDR3: CSVLEGYGYTF. CDR3 DNA: TGCAGCGTTTTAGAAGGATATGGCTACACCTTC. The full variable domain, rest sourced from reference TRBV29-1 and TRBJ1-2, is SAVISQKPSRDICQRGTSLTIQCQVDSQVTMMFWYRQQPGQSLTLIATANQGSEATYESGFVIDKFPISRPNLTFSTLTVSNMSPEDSSIYLCSVLEGYGYTFGSGTRLTVV.